A selection of T cell receptor beta chains follows, all from one sample in a study of shared clonotypes between healthy human individuals. Here immunoSEQ multiplex PCR was the method, and the copy in TCRdb shows in-frame clones only, minus some. The sample lists roughly 2 million clones; over 85% were seen once. The sequencing input was naive CD8+ T cells sorted from blood. The receptors originated from a man between 18 and 35 years old in good health. CDR3s include the opening cysteine and the closing phenylalanine or tryptophan. D genes are given only for firm matches. Only part of the rows carry a size: once, few, many, or a class if the clone is expanded.

d_gene: -; abundance: -; v_gene: TRBV5-8; j_gene: TRBJ1-1; CDR3nt: TGTGCCAGCAGCTTCTTAGCTATGAACACTGAAGCTTTCTTT; CDR3aa: CASSFLAMNTEAFF
d_gene: -; abundance: -; v_gene: TRBV19; j_gene: TRBJ1-4; CDR3nt: TGTGCCAGTAGTATGCAGGGGACTACTAATGAAAAACTGTTTTTT; CDR3aa: CASSMQGTTNEKLFF
d_gene: TRBD2; abundance: once; v_gene: TRBV4-1; j_gene: TRBJ2-3; CDR3nt: TGCGCCAGCAGCCAAGTAGCGGGGGGGCGGGATACGCAGTATTTT; CDR3aa: CASSQVAGGRDTQYF
d_gene: -; abundance: once; v_gene: TRBV2; j_gene: TRBJ1-5; CDR3nt: TGTGCCAGCAGTGATCCGATTAGCAATCAGCCCCAGCATTTT; CDR3aa: CASSDPISNQPQHF
d_gene: -; abundance: once; v_gene: TRBV27; j_gene: TRBJ2-7; CDR3nt: TGTGCCAGCAGTGTACGGGACACCCGCACTGAGCAGTACTTC; CDR3aa: CASSVRDTRTEQYF
d_gene: -; abundance: -; v_gene: TRBV6-1; j_gene: TRBJ2-3; CDR3nt: TGTGCCAGCAGTGAAAGAAGGGGCTCAGATACGCAGTATTTT; CDR3aa: CASSERRGSDTQYF
d_gene: -; abundance: -; v_gene: TRBV4-1; j_gene: TRBJ1-1; CDR3nt: TGCGCCAGCAGCCAAGAACATCCGAACACTGAAGCTTTCTTT; CDR3aa: CASSQEHPNTEAFF
d_gene: -; abundance: -; v_gene: TRBV11-3; j_gene: TRBJ1-4; CDR3nt: TGTGCCAGCAGCTTGGACATTGTGAAGTATCCAACTAATGAAAAACTGTTTTTT; CDR3aa: CASSLDIVKYPTNEKLFF
d_gene: -; abundance: -; v_gene: TRBV6-5; j_gene: TRBJ1-1; CDR3nt: TGTGCCAGCAGTTTGGCGGCGTGGACTGAAGCTTTCTTT; CDR3aa: CASSLAAWTEAFF
d_gene: TRBD1; abundance: -; v_gene: TRBV29-1; j_gene: TRBJ2-1; CDR3nt: TGCAGCGTTGAGGGGACAGGGGCTATCTCCTACAATGAGCAGTTCTTC; CDR3aa: CSVEGTGAISYNEQFF
d_gene: -; abundance: -; v_gene: TRBV27; j_gene: TRBJ2-7; CDR3nt: TGTGCCAGCAGTTTATGGCCCTCGATCGAGCAGTACTTC; CDR3aa: CASSLWPSIEQYF
d_gene: TRBD1; abundance: -; v_gene: TRBV5-1; j_gene: TRBJ2-7; CDR3nt: TGCGCCAGCAGCTTGTGGGACAGTACCTCCTACGAGCAGTACTTC; CDR3aa: CASSLWDSTSYEQYF
d_gene: -; abundance: -; v_gene: TRBV2; j_gene: TRBJ2-7; CDR3nt: TGTGCCAGCAGACAGTACTACGAGCAGTACTTC; CDR3aa: CASRQYYEQYF
d_gene: -; abundance: -; v_gene: TRBV11-2; j_gene: TRBJ2-3; CDR3nt: TGTGCCAGCAGCTTTGTAGCGAGCACAGATACGCAGTATTTT; CDR3aa: CASSFVASTDTQYF
d_gene: -; abundance: -; v_gene: TRBV29-1; j_gene: TRBJ2-3; CDR3nt: TGCAGCGTTGAAGGCTACTACGGCGGCAGCGACACAGATACGCAGTATTTT; CDR3aa: CSVEGYYGGSDTDTQYF
d_gene: -; abundance: -; v_gene: TRBV15; j_gene: TRBJ2-3; CDR3nt: TGTGCCACCAGCAGAGTGGGGCCAGATACGCAGTATTTT; CDR3aa: CATSRVGPDTQYF
d_gene: -; abundance: -; v_gene: TRBV7-9; j_gene: TRBJ2-1; CDR3nt: TGTGCCAGCAGCTTAGCGGGACTTAGCTCCTACAATGAGCAGTTCTTC; CDR3aa: CASSLAGLSSYNEQFF
d_gene: TRBD1; abundance: -; v_gene: TRBV5-1; j_gene: TRBJ1-2; CDR3nt: TGCGCCAGCAGCGTAAACACCGGGACAGGCGACTATGGCTACACCTTC; CDR3aa: CASSVNTGTGDYGYTF
d_gene: TRBD1; abundance: -; v_gene: TRBV6-6; j_gene: TRBJ2-3; CDR3nt: TGTGCCAGCAGTTACACCCTGGACAGGGACGCAGATACGCAGTATTTT; CDR3aa: CASSYTLDRDADTQYF
d_gene: -; abundance: -; v_gene: TRBV6-6; j_gene: TRBJ2-2; CDR3nt: TGTGCCAGCAGTTACCCGGACCGGTGGAACACCGGGGAGCTGTTTTTT; CDR3aa: CASSYPDRWNTGELFF
d_gene: TRBD1; abundance: once; v_gene: TRBV15; j_gene: TRBJ2-7; CDR3nt: TGTGCCACCAGGTGGGACAGGGGTTACGAGCAGTACTTC; CDR3aa: CATRWDRGYEQYF
d_gene: -; abundance: -; v_gene: TRBV5-8; j_gene: TRBJ2-1; CDR3nt: TGTGCCAGCAGCGTTGGGGGTGAGGGGGCCTACAATGAGCAGTTCTTC; CDR3aa: CASSVGGEGAYNEQFF
d_gene: TRBD1; abundance: -; v_gene: TRBV7-2; j_gene: TRBJ1-2; CDR3nt: TGTGCCAGCAGCCTGGGGACAGGGGATGGCTACACCTTC; CDR3aa: CASSLGTGDGYTF
d_gene: -; abundance: -; v_gene: TRBV29-1; j_gene: TRBJ1-2; CDR3nt: TGCAGCGTTGACAGGGGTTGGGATGGCTACACCTTC; CDR3aa: CSVDRGWDGYTF
d_gene: -; abundance: -; v_gene: TRBV7-8; j_gene: TRBJ1-6; CDR3nt: TGTGCCAGCAGCTTAAAGCCAGGCTATAATTCACCCCTCCACTTT; CDR3aa: CASSLKPGYNSPLHF
d_gene: TRBD1; abundance: -; v_gene: TRBV18; j_gene: TRBJ2-7; CDR3nt: TGTGCCAGCTCACCAAGGGGACAGGGGTCGAGCTCCTACGAGCAGTACTTC; CDR3aa: CASSPRGQGSSSYEQYF
d_gene: -; abundance: -; v_gene: TRBV12-2; j_gene: TRBJ2-5; CDR3nt: TGTGCAAGTCGCCCGCGGGAGATCGAGACCCAGTACTTC; CDR3aa: CASRPREIETQYF
d_gene: -; abundance: once; v_gene: TRBV4-1; j_gene: TRBJ2-7; CDR3nt: TGCGCCAGCAGCCTAAGGACTGCCTACGAGCAGTACTTC; CDR3aa: CASSLRTAYEQYF